The present entry profiles one TCR beta chain with its context. Antigen unknown. The CDR3 loop spans 14 amino acids. CDR1 and CDR2 (germline): SGHAT, FQNNGV. This entry belongs to a study of monozygotic twins with inflammatory bowel disease. General study results and limits: The study supported no single strong signal or clonotype linked to IBD.

With the 5' RACE reads reprocessed, TCRdb shows one record per CDR3 protein and no DNA. This sample lists some 200,000 distinct CDR3 sequences; its ten largest clones have 1.5% to 2%. The total RNA came straight from whole blood, and T cells were not sorted beforehand. Source material: blood. The receptor's source is a human donor with ulcerative colitis or Crohn's disease, or a healthy co-twin of an affected twin (not recorded which). The J gene is TRBJ2-7, the V gene TRBV11-2. CDR3 residues: CASSFTDYANEQYF.